These 10 T cell receptor beta chains came from one sample sequenced in a study of post-analysis software for immune sequencing data. Study results and caveats: TRBV5-6, TRBV5-1 and TRBV20-1 belonged to a set of roughly five TRBV segments that were more frequent in patients than controls.

TCR beta cDNA libraries included unique molecular identifiers. MiXCR, applied by TCRdb to the PCR reads, yields one record per CDR3 protein. The sample has some 700,000 distinct CDR3 sequences; over 45% are singletons. Their antigens are not known. The specimen sequenced was blood. These receptors were taken from a girl aged 2 to 9 with multiple sclerosis.

This chain connects TRBV29-1 to TRBJ2-3; D may match TRBD1 or TRBD2 (5 bases each). The length of the CDR3 is 13 residues. CDR1 and CDR2 (germline): SQVTM, ANQGSEA. V lost 7 bases, J lost 2 bases, and 13 bases lay in between. The CDR3 DNA reads TGCAGCGCCGAGAGGGGCGCCACAGATACGCAGTATTTT. This encodes CSAERGATDTQYF.

The V and J genes are TRBV14 and TRBJ2-4, with a tentative D call TRBD2 (5 bases). The ends were cut back, 1 base at V and 9 bases at J, with 10 bases in the middle. Germline V CDR1 and CDR2: SGHDN, FVKESK. This CDR3 has 13 residues. DNA for the CDR3: TGTGCCAGCAGCCAAGTTTCCGGGGTCATTCAGTACTTC. Its translation: CASSQVSGVIQYF.

The rearrangement links TRBV3-1 to TRBJ2-7; 7 nucleotides align to TRBD2. The J segment lost 2 bases and the V segment lost 0 bases, leaving 4 bases of the junction unmatched. This CDR3 spans 15 amino acids. Germline assignment: CDR1 LGHDT and CDR2 YNNKEL (reference sequence). For the CDR3, the DNA is TGTGCCAGCAGCCAAGATTCAAGCGGGACCTACGAGCAGTACTTC. Its translation: CASSQDSSGTYEQYF.

The chain employs TRBV12-3 or TRBV12-4 and TRBJ1-6; perhaps TRBD1 as D (5 bases). Trimming removed 8 bases at V and 7 bases at J, with 15 bases between. The CDR3 runs 14 residues. CDR3 protein: CASGETGGNSPLHF. CDR3 bases: TGTGCCAGCGGGGAAACCGGGGGGAATTCACCCCTCCACTTT.

The chain employs TRBV10-2 and TRBJ2-1; TRBD2 aligns across 11 bases. The germline CDR1 and CDR2 sequences are WSHSY and SAAADI. Germline trimming cut 8 bases from V and 10 bases from J; bases unmatched to any gene: 13. CDR3 length equals 15 residues. CDR3 DNA sequence: TGCGCCAGCTCCACCCCCGGGACTAGCGGAGGAGAGCAGTTCTTC. This encodes CASSTPGTSGGEQFF.

This rearrangement joins TRBV5-1 to TRBJ2-6, with 9 bases fitting TRBD1. The J segment lost 1 base and the V segment lost 0 bases, leaving 5 bases of the junction unmatched. The CDR3 sequence is 18 residues long. Per the germline V gene, CDR1 is SGHRS and CDR2 is YFSETQ. DNA for the CDR3: TGCGCCAGCAGCTTGGCAGTGACAGGGGGGTCTGGGGCCAACGTCCTGACTTTC. Amino acid sequence: CASSLAVTGGSGANVLTF.

The chain recombines TRBV12-3 or TRBV12-4 with TRBJ2-3, with 7 bases aligning to TRBD2. The J segment lost 11 bases and the V segment lost 8 bases, leaving 4 bases of the junction unmatched. The CDR3 has 10 amino acids. CDR3 in amino acids: CASSLAEQYF. CDR3 nucleotides: TGTGCCAGCTCCCTAGCGGAGCAGTATTTT.

The rearrangement links TRBV19 to TRBJ1-1; D not resolved. V lost 3 bases, J lost 1 base, and 9 bases lay in between. The CDR3 length is 14 residues. Germline CDR1 LNHDA, CDR2 SQIVND (reference sequence). CDR3 coding DNA: TGTGCCAGTAGTATGAGAAGTACGAACACTGAAGCTTTCTTT. Amino acids: CASSMRSTNTEAFF.

The chain links TRBV28 to TRBJ1-4; 9 bases map to TRBD1. V lost 2 bases, J lost 7 bases, and 8 bases stayed unmatched. Germline V lookup: CDR1 MDHEN, CDR2 SYDVKM. The CDR3 totals 16 residues. The CDR3 coding sequence is TGTGCCAGCAGTTTAGTGGGGACAGGGTTAAGTGAAAAACTGTTTTTT. It translates to CASSLVGTGLSEKLFF. Filled out from reference TRBV28 and TRBJ1-4, the complete variable domain reads DVKVTQSSRYLVKRTGEKVFLECVQDMDHENMFWYRQDPGLGLRLIYFSYDVKMKEKGDIPEGYSVSREKKERFSLILESASTNQTSMYLCASSLVGTGLSEKLFFGSGTQLSVL.

V is TRBV7-2 and J is TRBJ2-3, with D possibly being TRBD2 (5 bases). The CDR3 runs to 15 residues. Between the trimmed V and J ends, which lost 5 bases and 3 bases, there was a span of 15 bases. In germline, CDR1 is SGHTA, CDR2 FQGNSA. CDR3 coding DNA: TGTGCCAGCAGCCCGAGGGTTGAGGTTACAGATACGCAGTATTTT. Protein sequence: CASSPRVEVTDTQYF.